These 17 T cell receptor beta chains were all obtained from the same sample, sequenced in a study of CD8 T cells in ankylosing spondylitis. These receptors' antigens are unknown. Study findings and constraints: One TCR beta motif, made up of 7 or 8 highly homologous variants, appeared characteristic of ankylosing spondylitis blood.

TCRdb itself ran the 5' RACE reads through MiXCR, one entry per CDR3 protein. The sample consists of 470,000 or so distinct CDR3 sequences, roughly 26% of them appearing once. Sequences were obtained from blood, either unsorted or a sorted T cell fraction (not recorded which). The receptors shown here come from a male donor with ankylosing spondylitis.

The rearrangement links TRBV3-1 to TRBJ2-1; TRBD2 matches 9 bases. Germline CDR1 LGHDT, CDR2 YNNKEL (reference sequence). V lost 0 bases, J lost 8 bases, and 11 bases stayed unmatched. The CDR3 loop spans 17 amino acids. DNA for the CDR3: TGTGCCAGCAGCCAAGATCAGTGGGCTAGCGGGAAGGATGAGCAGTTCTTC. Amino acids: CASSQDQWASGKDEQFF.

The chain employs TRBV24-1 and TRBJ2-3; D is unresolved. This CDR3 contains 13 residues. Germline-derived CDR1 and CDR2 are KGHDR and SFDVKD. V was cut by 9 bases and J by 4 bases, with 13 bases left in between. The CDR3 sequence is CATGSHGSDTQYF. As DNA, the CDR3 is TGTGCCACCGGCAGCCACGGTTCAGATACGCAGTATTTT.

This chain links TRBV7-8 with TRBJ2-1; weak D call: TRBD2 (7 bases). V was cut by 4 bases and J by 6 bases, with 16 bases left in between. The CDR3 loop spans 15 amino acids. CDR1 and CDR2 (germline): SGHVS, FQNEAQ. CDR3 in amino acids: CASSSLRGGSNEQFF. CDR3 DNA sequence: TGTGCCAGCAGCTCTCTTAGGGGGGGCAGCAATGAGCAGTTCTTC.

V usage is TRBV20-1 and J usage is TRBJ1-2, with D possibly TRBD1 on 5 matching bases. Germline assignment: CDR1 DFQATT and CDR2 SNEGSKA (reference sequence). CDR3 length: 12 residues. Trimming stripped 3 bases from V and 5 bases from J, with 10 bases between. Here the CDR3 reads CSASAGGYGYTF. The CDR3 DNA sequence: TGCAGTGCTAGCGCGGGGGGGTATGGCTACACCTTC.

This rearrangement joins TRBV20-1 to TRBJ1-5; a weak D match, TRBD1 (5 bases). V lost 2 bases to trimming and J lost 8 bases, with 13 bases between them. Germline CDR1 and CDR2: DFQATT and SNEGSKA (reference sequence). The CDR3 has 13 residues. The CDR3 sequence is CSARRETEEPQHF. The CDR3 DNA reads as TGCAGTGCTAGACGAGAGACAGAGGAGCCCCAGCATTTT.

This clonotype has at least ten counts. The chain employs TRBV20-1 and TRBJ2-3, with 12 bases matching TRBD1. V lost 3 bases, J lost 3 bases, and 7 bases stayed unmatched. CDR1 and CDR2 (germline): DFQATT, SNEGSKA (reference sequence). CDR3 size: 16 residues. The CDR3 spells CSASGTGGILTDTQYF. The CDR3 region has the DNA TGCAGTGCTAGCGGGACAGGGGGCATTTTGACAGATACGCAGTATTTT.

This clonotype was observed a few times. The J gene is TRBJ2-5, the V gene TRBV4-1; D not resolved. The CDR3 is made up of 14 amino acids. Germline loops: CDR1 MGHRA, CDR2 YSYEKL. V was shortened by 1 base and J by 1 base, with 7 bases between the two germline ends. Written as DNA, the CDR3 is TGCGCCAGCAGCCAAGTGGCACTCCAAGAGACCCAGTACTTC. Its protein product is CASSQVALQETQYF.

The V gene is TRBV15, the J gene TRBJ2-3; D might be TRBD1 (6 bases). The V gene's germline CDR1 is LNHNV and CDR2 YYDKDF (reference sequence). The CDR3 extends over 16 amino acids. V dropped 1 base and J dropped 0 bases, with 11 bases sitting between them. The chain's CDR3 is CATSRGRTESTDTQYF. The DNA of the CDR3 is TGTGCCACCAGCAGAGGCCGGACAGAGAGCACAGATACGCAGTATTTT. The complete variable domain, with remaining parts taken from reference TRBV15 and TRBJ2-3, reads DAMVIQNPRYQVTQFGKPVTLSCSQTLNHNVMYWYQQKSSQAPKLLFHYYDKDFNNEADTPDNFQSRRPNTSFCFLDIRSPGLGDTAMYLCATSRGRTESTDTQYFGPGTRLTVL.

V gene TRBV20-1 combines with J gene TRBJ2-1; a weak D match, TRBD2 (5 bases). The germline V and J ends were trimmed by 5 bases and 8 bases, with 16 bases remaining between them. This CDR3 is 13 amino acids long. Germline values: CDR1 DFQATT, CDR2 SNEGSKA (reference sequence). CDR3 DNA sequence: TGCAGTGCTGACTACAGACCCTCGGATGAGCAGTTCTTC. It translates to CSADYRPSDEQFF.

The chain links TRBV5-5 to TRBJ2-4, with D perhaps TRBD2 (6 bases). The germline V and J ends were trimmed by 7 bases and 0 bases, with 14 bases remaining between them. Germline lookup yields CDR1 SGHKS and CDR2 YYEKEE (reference sequence). CDR3 size: 15 residues. CDR3 region: CASHGRPLAKNIQYF. Here the CDR3 DNA reads TGTGCCAGCCACGGGAGACCGTTAGCCAAAAACATTCAGTACTTC.

The chain uses TRBV29-1 and TRBJ1-1; 7 bases are shared with TRBD1. Looked up from germline, CDR1 is SQVTM and CDR2 is ANQGSEA. The trim removed 7 bases at V and 4 bases at J, leaving 6 bases unmatched. CDR3 length: 12 amino acids. The CDR3 loop is CSAWTGSTEAFF. DNA for the CDR3: TGCAGCGCTTGGACAGGTAGCACTGAAGCTTTCTTT.

The gene calls are TRBV5-1 and TRBJ2-5; 8 bases align to TRBD1. The CDR3 is 14 residues long. V was clipped by 6 bases and J by 5 bases; unmatched bases: 9. Per germline, CDR1 SGHRS and CDR2 YFSETQ. For the CDR3, the DNA is TGCGCCAGCATCCCTGCAGGGGGCATGGAGACCCAGTACTTC. This translates into CASIPAGGMETQYF.

This clonotype was picked up a small number of times. V is TRBV3-1 and J is TRBJ1-1; a possible D gene is TRBD1 (5 bases). Trimming removed 4 bases at V and 6 bases at J, with 21 bases between. This CDR3 has 16 amino acids. Germline loops: CDR1 LGHDT, CDR2 YNNKEL (reference sequence). The CDR3 DNA reads TGTGCCAGCAGCCTGACAGAGGGCGGCGAGGTGGCTGAAGCTTTCTTT. It specifies CASSLTEGGEVAEAFF.

This clonotype showed up many times. The chain recombines TRBV5-6 with TRBJ2-1; D is possibly TRBD1 or TRBD2 (5 bases each). Germline loops: CDR1 SGHDT, CDR2 YYEEEE. V was trimmed by 1 base and J by 0 bases, leaving 14 bases between them. The CDR3 runs 17 residues. CDR3 sequence (DNA): TGTGCCAGCAGCTTGAGGGGACGGGGTAGCTCCTACAATGAGCAGTTCTTC. Its translation: CASSLRGRGSSYNEQFF.

This chain connects TRBV3-1 to TRBJ2-5; 7 bases agree with TRBD2. The CDR3 is made up of 16 amino acids. CDR1 is LGHDT, CDR2 YNNKEL, per germline (reference sequence). J gave up 4 bases and V 4 bases, and 12 bases lay outside the gene matches. The DNA of the CDR3 is TGTGCCAGCAGCCCTGGACTAGACCGTAATATAGAGACCCAGTACTTC. It encodes CASSPGLDRNIETQYF.

Only a few counts were recorded for this clonotype. V usage is TRBV20-1 and J usage is TRBJ2-2; TRBD1 matches at 8 bases. The J segment lost 2 bases and the V segment lost 3 bases, leaving 8 bases of the junction unmatched. The germline CDR1 and CDR2 sequences are DFQATT and SNEGSKA (reference sequence). The CDR3 is made up of 16 amino acids. The CDR3 DNA sequence: TGCAGTGCTAGTCCCCCAGGGGGCAAAAACACCGGGGAGCTGTTTTTT. Amino acid sequence: CSASPPGGKNTGELFF.

This clonotype has a single count. The rearrangement links TRBV4-1 to TRBJ1-6, with D possibly matching TRBD1 (5 bases). CDR1 and CDR2 from the germline V gene are MGHRA and YSYEKL. This CDR3 region has 15 residues. Trimming pared 5 bases from V and 14 bases from J, leaving 22 bases between. CDR3 region: CASSSTRGGKGSLHF. In DNA form, the CDR3 reads TGCGCCAGCAGCTCTACAAGGGGAGGGAAAGGGTCCCTCCACTTT.